The 9 T cell receptor beta chains reported below all come from one sample, sequenced in a study of blood T cells in healthy people across ages. Primed by a sample-barcoded 5' primer and a J-beta primer mix, a second PCR proceeded for about 7 to 12 cycles. TCRdb itself ran the 5' RACE reads through MiXCR, one entry per CDR3 protein. The sample consists of approximately 900,000 distinct CDR3 sequences, roughly 28% of them appearing once. The sample was also reused in another study, on T cells of mothers and their children.

The sample consisted of blood. The receptor set was obtained from a woman aged 40 to 50 in good health.

This clonotype was recorded once. V and J are TRBV12-3 or TRBV12-4 and TRBJ1-6; D unclear. Trimming removed 10 bases from V and 3 bases from J, with 10 bases in between. This CDR3 spans 13 amino acids. This CDR3 is CATRTLYNSPLHF. CDR3 DNA: TGTGCCACCCGGACCCTCTATAATTCACCCCTCCACTTT.

V usage is TRBV5-1 and J usage is TRBJ2-3; D is perhaps TRBD2 (6 bases). The V end was cut by 6 bases, the J end by 4 bases, with 21 bases between. Germline V gene data show CDR1 as SGHRS and CDR2 as YFSETQ. This CDR3 is built from 16 residues. CDR3 bases: TGCGCCAGCATGATGGGTGGGCATAGCGGACCAGATACGCAGTATTTT. Encoded protein: CASMMGGHSGPDTQYF.

This clonotype occurred once. A much larger clone lies one base from this, so it may be a read error. This chain connects TRBV7-9 to TRBJ1-1, with D hard to call. Per germline, CDR1 SEHNR and CDR2 FQNEAQ (reference sequence). This CDR3 is 13 amino acids long. V lost 5 bases, J lost 1 base, and 8 bases lay in between. The DNA for the CDR3 is TGTGCCAGCAGCGCGATACAGAACACTGAAGCTTTCTTT. Its translation is CASSAIQNTEAFF.

Turning to this clonotype: One end of the junction fails to match germline, which may point to a read error. V is TRBV5-1 and J is TRBJ2-5; D gene uncertain. TRBJ2-7 explains the end of the DNA better; the J call may be wrong. The CDR3 totals 14 residues. Per germline, CDR1 SGHRS and CDR2 YFSETQ. CDR3 in amino acids: CARSLVVGTYEQYF. In nucleotides, the CDR3 is TGCGCCCGCAGCTTGGTCGTCGGAACCTACGAGCAGTACTTC.

This clonotype was seen at least ten times. This sequence joins TRBV12-3 or TRBV12-4 and TRBJ2-7, with D possibly being TRBD1 (6 bases). Between the trimmed V and J ends, which lost 3 bases and 2 bases, there was a span of 17 bases. The CDR3 length is 16 residues. The CDR3 loop is CASSFSLTGLPYEQYF. The CDR3 DNA is TGTGCCAGCAGTTTCTCCCTGACAGGTTTACCCTACGAGCAGTACTTC.

This rearrangement joins TRBV5-4 to TRBJ2-3, with 12 bases lining up with TRBD1. With V trimmed by 4 bases and J by 6 bases, 6 bases remained unmatched. The CDR3 consists of 15 residues. CDR1 SGHNT and CDR2 YYREEE come from the germline V gene (reference sequence). In DNA form, the CDR3 reads TGTGCCAGCAGCGCTACGGGACAGGGGGCCGATACGCAGTATTTT. Translation: CASSATGQGADTQYF.

The genes are TRBV7-2 and TRBJ1-2, with D possibly matching TRBD1 (6 bases). Germline V gene data show CDR1 as SGHTA and CDR2 as FQGNSA. The CDR3 is 12 amino acids. V gave up 6 bases and J gave up 5 bases, with 10 bases separating them. This chain's CDR3 is CASRADSYGYTF. CDR3 sequence (DNA): TGTGCCAGCAGGGCGGACAGTTATGGCTACACCTTC.

The rearrangement joins TRBV7-9 to TRBJ1-2, with 10 nucleotides matching TRBD1. The junction had 6 bases not matched to a gene; V was cut back by 1 base and J by 10 bases. CDR1 and CDR2 from the germline V gene are SEHNR and FQNEAQ (reference sequence). The CDR3 consists of 14 residues. The CDR3 loop is CASSLDFGQGDYTF. CDR3 bases: TGTGCCAGCAGCTTAGATTTCGGACAGGGGGACTACACCTTC.

The chain recombines TRBV6-5 with TRBJ2-3; either TRBD1 or TRBD2 may fit D (5 bases each). CDR3 length: 15 amino acids. The V gene lost 0 bases and the J gene lost 7 bases, with 14 bases spanning the gap. The germline gives CDR1 MNHEY, CDR2 SVGAGI. CDR3 in amino acids: CASSYSAEGLYTQYF. The DNA for the CDR3 is TGTGCCAGCAGTTACTCTGCCGAGGGGCTTTATACGCAGTATTTT.